This entry concerns a single T cell receptor (beta chain). Germline CDR1 MDHEN, CDR2 SYDVKM. The CDR3 runs 14 residues. V lost 6 bases, J lost 6 bases, and 8 bases stayed unmatched. This specimen comes from a study of cytomegalovirus exposure and HLA in healthy donors. PCR primers comprised 60 Vbeta and 13 Jbeta primers. Produced via immunoSEQ multiplex PCR; TCRdb's table is partial and in-frame only. The sample records around 200,000 clones, 65% to 90% being singletons. V usage is TRBV28 and J usage is TRBJ1-2; 9 positions match TRBD1. The source is a girl aged 5 to 17 in good health and CMV-seronegative. Sequenced material: PBMCs. CDR3 coding DNA: TGTGCCAGCAGCTTCGGACAGGGGAAAGATGGCTACACCTTC. It codes for CASSFGQGKDGYTF.